This T cell receptor (beta chain) was captured by sequencing in a study of OX40 agonist ivuxolimab in advanced cancers. Study background: Melanoma, hepatocellular carcinoma, head and neck or renal cell cancer occurred in dose-escalation patients. Three patients showed partial responses: one hepatocellular carcinoma and two cutaneous melanoma cases.

Assay: immunoSEQ multiplex PCR; the TCRdb copy retains only in-frame clones and omits some. The profile shows 100,000 to 120,000 clones, roughly 90% of them singletons. This CDR3 is built from 14 residues. V lost 6 bases to trimming and J lost 7 bases, with 16 bases between them. Per germline, CDR1 KGHSH and CDR2 LQKENI. This receptor was obtained from an adult with an advanced solid tumor such as melanoma, head and neck, liver or kidney cancer. The sequences come from CD4+ or CD8+ T cells sorted from blood, collected in a trial of the OX40 agonist ivuxolimab. The chain recombines TRBV18 with TRBJ1-5; D may be TRBD1 (6 bases). CDR3 sequence: CASSPNREGQPQHF. In DNA, the CDR3 is TGTGCCAGCTCCCCAAACAGGGAGGGACAGCCCCAGCATTTT.